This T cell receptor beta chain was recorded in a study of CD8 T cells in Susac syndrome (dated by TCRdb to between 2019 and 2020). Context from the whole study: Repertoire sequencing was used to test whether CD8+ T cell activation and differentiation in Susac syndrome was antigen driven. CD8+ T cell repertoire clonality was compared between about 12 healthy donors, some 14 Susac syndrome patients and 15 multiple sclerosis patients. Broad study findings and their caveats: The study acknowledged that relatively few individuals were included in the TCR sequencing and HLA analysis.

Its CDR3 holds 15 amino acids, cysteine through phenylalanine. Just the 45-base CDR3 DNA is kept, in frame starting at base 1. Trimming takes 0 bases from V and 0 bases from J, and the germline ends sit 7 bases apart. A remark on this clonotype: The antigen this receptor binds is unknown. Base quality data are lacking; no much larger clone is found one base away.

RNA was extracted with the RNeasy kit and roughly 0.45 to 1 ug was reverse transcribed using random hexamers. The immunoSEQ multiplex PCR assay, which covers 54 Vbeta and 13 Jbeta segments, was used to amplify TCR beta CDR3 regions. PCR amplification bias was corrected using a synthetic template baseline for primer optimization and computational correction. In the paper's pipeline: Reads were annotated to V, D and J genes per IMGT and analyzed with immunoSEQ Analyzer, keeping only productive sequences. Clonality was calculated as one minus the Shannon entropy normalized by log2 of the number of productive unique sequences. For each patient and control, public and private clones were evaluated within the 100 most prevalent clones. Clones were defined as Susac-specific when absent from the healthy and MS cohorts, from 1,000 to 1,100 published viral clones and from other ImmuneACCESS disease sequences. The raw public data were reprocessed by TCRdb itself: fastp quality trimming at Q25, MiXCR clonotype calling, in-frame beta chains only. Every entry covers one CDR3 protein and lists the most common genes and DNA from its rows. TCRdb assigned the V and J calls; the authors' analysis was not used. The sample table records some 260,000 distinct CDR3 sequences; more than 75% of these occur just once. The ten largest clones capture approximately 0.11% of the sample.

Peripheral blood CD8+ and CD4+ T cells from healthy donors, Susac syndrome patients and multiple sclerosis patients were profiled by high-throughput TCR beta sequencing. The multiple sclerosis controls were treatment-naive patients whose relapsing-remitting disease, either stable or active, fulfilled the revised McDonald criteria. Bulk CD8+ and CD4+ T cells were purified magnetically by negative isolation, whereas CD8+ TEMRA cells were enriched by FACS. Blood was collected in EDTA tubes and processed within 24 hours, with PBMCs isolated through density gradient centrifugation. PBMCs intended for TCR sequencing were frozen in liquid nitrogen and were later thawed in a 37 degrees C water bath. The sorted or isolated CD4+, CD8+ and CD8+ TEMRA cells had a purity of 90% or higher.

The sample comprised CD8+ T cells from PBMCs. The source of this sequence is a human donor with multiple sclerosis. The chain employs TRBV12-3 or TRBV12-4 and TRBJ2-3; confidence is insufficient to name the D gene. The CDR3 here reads CASSLALRSTDTQYF. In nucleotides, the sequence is TGTGCCAGCAGTTTAGCGCTTCGCAGCACAGATACGCAGTATTTT.